This TCR beta chain emerged from a study of blood T cell repertoires in COVID-19. Overall study context: Material from acute and convalescent COVID-19 was sourced from the United States, Italy and Spain. Nucleic acid was either cDNA or gDNA, and it came from T cells, B-cell-depleted T cells, or PBMCs.

Each recovered donor of Cohort 3 presented with two negative PCRs, clearance, or symptom resolution. V lost 5 bases to trimming and J lost 0 bases; unmatched junction nucleotides: 6. Germline V gene lookup returns CDR1 SNHLY and CDR2 FYNNEI. This CDR3 contains 16 residues. This clone came up a few times. Per the original methods: From reference gene primer amplification, estimates of nucleated cell counts were derived. Assay: immunoSEQ multiplex PCR; the TCRdb copy retains only in-frame clones and omits some. Clonal size and the V and J genes are those of that table, whereas D and trimming came from the DNA. The repertoire has about 200,000 clones, around 90% of them found once; the top ten carry approximately 2.1%.

Input material: PBMCs or T cells enriched from blood (not recorded which). The sequence derives from a woman in her twenties or thirties who had recovered from COVID-19. The chain employs TRBV2 and TRBJ1-4; 7 nucleotides match TRBD1. Here the CDR3 DNA reads TGTGCCAGCAGTAGGGACAGCTCTGCAACTAATGAAAAACTGTTTTTT. Protein product: CASSRDSSATNEKLFF.